These 21 T cell receptor beta chains originate from one sample sequenced in a study of T cell responses to AZD1222 COVID-19 vaccine. Profiled with immunoSEQ multiplex PCR; TCRdb holds only in-frame clones, not every one. The repertoire holds around 200,000 clones, with approximately 93% as singletons. Sequences were derived from peripheral blood, sampled on day 0 of AZD1222 vaccination. Every receptor here comes from an adult in good health.

The chain has TRBV21-1 and TRBJ1-5. TRBV21-1 is shown as a pseudogene. The CDR3 contains 15 residues. The CDR3 sequence: CASSSPGNRNQPQHF. The CDR3 DNA is TGTGCCAGCAGCAGCCCCGGGAATCGCAATCAGCCCCAGCATTTT.

This chain joins TRBV6-5 and TRBJ2-3; 7 nucleotides match TRBD1. Germline V lookup: CDR1 MNHEY, CDR2 SVGAGI. The CDR3 consists of 15 residues. V gave up 5 bases and J gave up 7 bases; unmatched junction bases: 12. Here the CDR3 reads CASSPRDSLSNTQYF. CDR3 DNA: TGTGCCAGCAGTCCCCGGGACAGCCTTTCGAATACGCAGTATTTT.

The chain joins TRBV2 to TRBJ1-1; no definite D call. This CDR3 is 12 amino acids long. Germline V gene sequence: CDR1 SNHLY, CDR2 FYNNEI. Trimming stripped 1 base from V and 7 bases from J, with 7 bases between. CDR3 amino acids: CASSEGWREAFF. DNA for the CDR3: TGTGCCAGCAGTGAAGGGTGGCGTGAAGCTTTCTTT. Variable domain in full (rest from reference TRBV2 and TRBJ1-1): EPEVTQTPSHQVTQMGQEVILRCVPISNHLYFYWYRQILGQKVEFLVSFYNNEISEKSEIFDDQFSVERPDGSNFTLKIRSTKLEDSAMYFCASSEGWREAFFGQGTRLTVV.

V gene TRBV6-5 combines with J gene TRBJ2-7; 14 nucleotides line up with TRBD2. V shed 8 bases and J 3 bases; nucleotides not matched to a gene: 6. The CDR3 length is 15 residues. The germline V gene has CDR1 MNHEY and CDR2 SVGAGI. CDR3 in amino acids: CASLRLAGGDYEQYF. DNA of the CDR3: TGTGCCAGCCTCCGACTAGCGGGAGGGGACTACGAGCAGTACTTC.

The V gene is TRBV5-1, the J gene TRBJ1-5; D unresolved. The CDR3 has 13 amino acids. V was trimmed by 4 bases and J by 5 bases, leaving 10 bases between them. Germline CDR1 and CDR2: SGHRS and YFSETQ. The chain's CDR3 is CASSPHADQPQHF. In DNA, the CDR3 is TGCGCCAGCAGCCCCCATGCGGATCAGCCCCAGCATTTT.

The chain links TRBV15 to TRBJ1-1; D gene uncertain. This CDR3 region has 14 residues. CDR1 LNHNV and CDR2 YYDKDF come from the germline V gene (reference sequence). V dropped 0 bases and J dropped 5 bases, with 10 bases sitting between them. CDR3 protein: CATSRETRRTEAFF. The CDR3, as DNA: TGTGCCACCAGCAGAGAAACACGACGGACTGAAGCTTTCTTT.

V and J are TRBV6-5 and TRBJ1-3, with D possibly being TRBD1 (5 bases). In germline, CDR1 is MNHEY, CDR2 SVGAGI. Trimming shortened V by 0 bases and J by 0 bases, and 9 bases separated the two germline ends. This CDR3 comprises 16 residues. CDR3 DNA: TGTGCCAGCAGTTACTCAAGGACACTCTCTGGAAACACCATATATTTT. Protein: CASSYSRTLSGNTIYF.

The chain uses TRBV28 and TRBJ1-1; possibly TRBD1 for D (6 bases). The germline V and J ends were trimmed by 3 bases and 0 bases, with 17 bases remaining between them. This CDR3 spans 17 amino acids. Germline V gene lookup returns CDR1 MDHEN and CDR2 SYDVKM. The DNA for the CDR3 is TGTGCCAGCAGTTTCACCGCACAGGGCCCCATGAACACTGAAGCTTTCTTT. Translation gives CASSFTAQGPMNTEAFF.

The chain uses TRBV10-3 and TRBJ1-3, with unresolved D. Germline V gives CDR1 ENHRY, CDR2 SYGVKD. V gave up 6 bases and J gave up 1 base, with 4 bases separating them. This CDR3 region has 12 residues. The CDR3 region is CAISSSGNTIYF. DNA of the CDR3: TGTGCCATCAGCTCATCTGGAAACACCATATATTTT.

This clone was detected once. This sequence joins TRBV7-9 and TRBJ2-2; D is perhaps TRBD2 (6 bases). CDR3 size: 15 residues. The V end was cut by 7 bases, the J end by 3 bases, with 15 bases between. Looked up from germline, CDR1 is SEHNR and CDR2 is FQNEAQ (reference sequence). The DNA of the CDR3 is TGTGCCAGCAAAGGGAGGTCGGTGGACACCGGGGAGCTGTTTTTT. Protein sequence: CASKGRSVDTGELFF.

The chain has TRBV3-1 (or the pseudogene TRBV3-2) and TRBJ1-4; the D gene is possibly TRBD1 (6 bases). The CDR3 has 16 residues. Germline CDR1 LGHDT, CDR2 YNNKEL (reference sequence). V was cut by 0 bases and J by 10 bases, with 18 bases left in between. CDR3 loop: CASSQDFLGGLAKLFF. Here the CDR3 DNA reads TGTGCCAGCAGCCAAGACTTTTTAGGGGGACTAGCAAAACTGTTTTTT.

The table lists this clone with a count of one. The V gene is TRBV24-1, the J gene TRBJ2-2; a weak D match, TRBD1 (6 bases). CDR3 size: 13 residues. V shed 12 bases and J shed 3 bases, with 13 bases lying between them. Germline V gives CDR1 KGHDR, CDR2 SFDVKD. The CDR3 is CAARTGHTGELFF. For the CDR3, the DNA is TGTGCCGCTCGAACAGGGCACACCGGGGAGCTGTTTTTT.

This clone came up once. The chain links TRBV7-9 to TRBJ1-5; no clear D gene. Per germline, CDR1 SEHNR and CDR2 FQNEAQ (reference sequence). Trimming stripped 2 bases from V and 5 bases from J, with 7 bases between. The CDR3 contains 13 residues. CDR3 DNA: TGTGCCAGCAGCTTAATCCCTGATCAGCCCCAGCATTTT. This gives the protein CASSLIPDQPQHF.

This clone was seen a single time. The rearrangement uses TRBV5-1 and TRBJ1-4; D unclear. Germline V gene lookup returns CDR1 SGHRS and CDR2 YFSETQ. Trimming stripped 7 bases from V and 3 bases from J, with 16 bases between. The CDR3 runs to 15 residues. CDR3 in amino acids: CASRPVGSANEKLFF. CDR3 sequence (DNA): TGCGCCAGCCGTCCAGTGGGGTCTGCTAATGAAAAACTGTTTTTT.

The chain uses TRBV28 and TRBJ1-4, with 8 bases that match TRBD1. The V gene end was trimmed by 2 bases and the J gene end by 11 bases; junction bases not matched to a gene: 10. Per the germline V gene, CDR1 is MDHEN and CDR2 is SYDVKM. This CDR3 spans 15 amino acids. The DNA for the CDR3 is TGTGCCAGCAGTTTACAAACAGGGGGGACCGCGAAACTGTTTTTT. It specifies CASSLQTGGTAKLFF.

This sequence joins TRBV6-5 and TRBJ2-7; 10 bases align to TRBD2. V lost 4 bases and J lost 7; bases outside the gene matches: 4. The germline CDR1 and CDR2 sequences are MNHEY and SVGAGI. The length of the CDR3 is 13 residues. In DNA form, the CDR3 reads TGTGCCAGCAGTTTGAGCGGGAGGGGGGAGCAGTACTTC. Amino acid sequence: CASSLSGRGEQYF.

The V call is TRBV6-5, the J call TRBJ1-5; 9 bases line up with TRBD1. J lost 11 bases, V lost 9 bases, and 14 bases had no gene match. The CDR3 runs to 14 residues. Germline V gene data show CDR1 as MNHEY and CDR2 as SVGAGI. The CDR3 DNA follows: TGTGCCAGTGGGGACAGGGTTGGGGGAATGTCCCAGCATTTT. Its translation is CASGDRVGGMSQHF.

The chain joins TRBV6-5 to TRBJ1-4; possible D gene TRBD1, 6 bases. Germline values: CDR1 MNHEY, CDR2 SVGAGI. CDR3 length: 15 amino acids. V was cut by 5 bases and J by 7 bases, with 17 bases left in between. The CDR3 sequence is CASSLTGQGAEKLFF. CDR3 sequence (DNA): TGTGCCAGCAGTCTTACAGGGCAGGGAGCTGAAAAACTGTTTTTT.

The V gene is TRBV12-5, the J gene TRBJ1-3, with 9 bases lining up with TRBD1. The CDR3 is 18 residues long. The germline V gene has CDR1 LGHNT and CDR2 FRNRAP. V lost 1 base and J lost 0; bases outside the gene matches: 7. Here the CDR3 DNA reads TGTGCTAGTGGTTTGGGGGTGACAGGGGGTTACTCTGGAAACACCATATATTTT. Translation gives CASGLGVTGGYSGNTIYF.

This chain connects TRBV10-3 to TRBJ1-6, with 8 bases identical to TRBD1. This CDR3 region has 13 residues. CDR1 is ENHRY and CDR2 is SYGVKD in the germline V gene. The V and J ends lost 10 bases and 7 bases, in that order; junction bases with no gene match: 6. Here the CDR3 reads CATGTGGNSPLHF. CDR3 in DNA: TGTGCCACCGGGACAGGTGGGAATTCACCCCTCCACTTT.

The CDR3 DNA reads TGTGCCAGCAGCTTCCCAGACAGGTCCTCCGGCGAGCAGTACTTC. It encodes CASSFPDRSSGEQYF. The chain combines TRBV11-1 with TRBJ2-7, with a tentative D call TRBD1 (6 bases). Germline-derived CDR1 and CDR2 are SGHAT and FQDESV (reference sequence). The CDR3 is made up of 15 amino acids. The V and J ends lost 3 bases and 6 bases respectively, with 18 bases between them.